This TCR beta chain was retrieved from a study of blood T cells in healthy people across ages. Study-level background: Through template switching, about one barcoded beta molecule was captured per two T cells, as measured in model experiments.

The authors ran a second PCR of about 6 to 11 cycles using a sample-barcoded 5' primer and a J-beta primer mix. TCRdb reprocessed the 5' RACE reads via MiXCR and lists one record per CDR3 protein. Here the sample spans 700,000 or so distinct CDR3 sequences, about a fifth being singletons. This clonotype has more than one count but fewer than ten. This CDR3 contains 14 residues. V was trimmed by 6 bases and J by 9 bases, leaving 21 bases between them. The receptor comes from a man between 65 and 85 years old in good health. The chain couples TRBV12-3 or TRBV12-4 to TRBJ2-7; either TRBD1 or TRBD2 may fit D (6 bases each). Input material: blood. The CDR3 sequence is CASSADSLRGGQYF. As DNA, the CDR3 is TGTGCCAGCAGCGCGGACAGCCTTCGGGGAGGGCAGTACTTC.